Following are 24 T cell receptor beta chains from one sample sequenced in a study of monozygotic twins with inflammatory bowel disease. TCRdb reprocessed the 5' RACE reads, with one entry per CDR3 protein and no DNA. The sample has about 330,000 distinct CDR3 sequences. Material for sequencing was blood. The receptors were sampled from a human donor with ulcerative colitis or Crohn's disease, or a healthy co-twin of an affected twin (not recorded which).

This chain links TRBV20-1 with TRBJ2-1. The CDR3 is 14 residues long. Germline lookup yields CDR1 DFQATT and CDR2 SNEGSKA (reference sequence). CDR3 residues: CSATKPSSYNEQFF.

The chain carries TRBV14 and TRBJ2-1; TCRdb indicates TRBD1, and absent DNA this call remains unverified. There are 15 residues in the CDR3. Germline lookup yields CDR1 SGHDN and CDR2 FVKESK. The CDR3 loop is CASSQDAGQYNEQFF.

CDR3 residues: CASSLDGLSSYEQYF. V usage is TRBV7-2 and J usage is TRBJ2-7; the D call of TRBD2 rests on TCRdb alone, since no DNA is present to check it. This CDR3 region has 15 residues. Germline V gene data show CDR1 as SGHTA and CDR2 as FQGNSA. Using reference TRBV7-2 and TRBJ2-7 for the parts outside the CDR3, the full variable domain is GAGVSQSPSNKVTEKGKDVELRCDPISGHTALYWYRQSLGQGLEFLIYFQGNSAPDKSGLPSDRFSAERTGGSVSTLTIQRTQQEDSAVYLCASSLDGLSSYEQYFGPGTRLTVT.

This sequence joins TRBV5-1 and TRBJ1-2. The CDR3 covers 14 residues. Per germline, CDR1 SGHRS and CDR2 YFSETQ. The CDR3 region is CASSFVTPKEGYTF.

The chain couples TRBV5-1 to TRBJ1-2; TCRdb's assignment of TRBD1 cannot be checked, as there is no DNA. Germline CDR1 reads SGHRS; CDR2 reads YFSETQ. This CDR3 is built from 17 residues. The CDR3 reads CASSLSGWAGSNYGYTF.

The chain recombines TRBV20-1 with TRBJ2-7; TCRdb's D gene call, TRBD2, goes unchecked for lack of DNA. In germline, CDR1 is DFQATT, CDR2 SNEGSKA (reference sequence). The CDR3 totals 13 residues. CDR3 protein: CSATLAGAYEQYF.

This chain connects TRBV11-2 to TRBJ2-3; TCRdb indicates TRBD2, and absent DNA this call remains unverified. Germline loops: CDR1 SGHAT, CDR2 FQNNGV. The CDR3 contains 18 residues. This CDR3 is CASSSRLAGGTSTDTQYF. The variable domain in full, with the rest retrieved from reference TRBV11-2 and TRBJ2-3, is EAGVAQSPRYKIIEKRQSVAFWCNPISGHATLYWYQQILGQGPKLLIQFQNNGVVDDSQLPKDRFSAERLKGVDSTLKIQPAKLEDSAVYLCASSSRLAGGTSTDTQYFGPGTRLTVL.

CDR3 residues: CASSLWAGNTGELFF. V gene TRBV7-7 combines with J gene TRBJ2-2. This CDR3 is 15 amino acids long. Germline CDR1 reads SSHAT; CDR2 reads FNYEAQ (reference sequence).

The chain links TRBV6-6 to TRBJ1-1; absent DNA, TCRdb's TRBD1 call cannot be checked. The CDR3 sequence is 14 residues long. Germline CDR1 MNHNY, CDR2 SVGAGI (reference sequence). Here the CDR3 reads CANHAEGERTEAFF.

This CDR3 is CASSRSGTNTEAFF. The rearrangement joins TRBV18 to TRBJ1-1; with no DNA, the TCRdb D assignment of TRBD1 cannot be verified. Germline V CDR1 and CDR2: KGHSH, LQKENI. There are 14 residues in the CDR3.

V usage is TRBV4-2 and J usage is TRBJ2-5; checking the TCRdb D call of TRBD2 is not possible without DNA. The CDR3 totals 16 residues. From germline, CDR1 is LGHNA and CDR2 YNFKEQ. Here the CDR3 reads CASSTLIAGVVETQYF.

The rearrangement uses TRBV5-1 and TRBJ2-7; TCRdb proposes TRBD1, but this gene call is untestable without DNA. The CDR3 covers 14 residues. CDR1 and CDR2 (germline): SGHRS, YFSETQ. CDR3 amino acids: CASSFQDRDYEQYF.

The CDR3 sequence is CASSGPGWTVDGYTF. The chain couples TRBV2 to TRBJ1-2; absent DNA, TCRdb's TRBD1 call cannot be checked. The CDR3 is 15 amino acids. CDR1 is SNHLY and CDR2 is FYNNEI in the germline V gene. Combining the CDR3 with reference TRBV2 and TRBJ1-2 gives the whole variable domain EPEVTQTPSHQVTQMGQEVILRCVPISNHLYFYWYRQILGQKVEFLVSFYNNEISEKSEIFDDQFSVERPDGSNFTLKIRSTKLEDSAMYFCASSGPGWTVDGYTFGSGTRLTVV.

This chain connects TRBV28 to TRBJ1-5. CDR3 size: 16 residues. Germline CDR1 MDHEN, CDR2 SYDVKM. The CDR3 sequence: CASSSDGPYSNQPQHF. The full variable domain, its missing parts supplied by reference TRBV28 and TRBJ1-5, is DVKVTQSSRYLVKRTGEKVFLECVQDMDHENMFWYRQDPGLGLRLIYFSYDVKMKEKGDIPEGYSVSREKKERFSLILESASTNQTSMYLCASSSDGPYSNQPQHFGDGTRLSIL.

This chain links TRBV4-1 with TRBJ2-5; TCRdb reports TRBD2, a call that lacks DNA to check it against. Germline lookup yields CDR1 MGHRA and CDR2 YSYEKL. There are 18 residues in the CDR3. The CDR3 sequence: CASSQRYEASSGRETQYF.

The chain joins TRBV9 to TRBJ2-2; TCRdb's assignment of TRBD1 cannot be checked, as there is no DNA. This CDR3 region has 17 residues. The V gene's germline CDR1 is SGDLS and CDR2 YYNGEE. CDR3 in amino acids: CASSAPGQGGDTGELFF.

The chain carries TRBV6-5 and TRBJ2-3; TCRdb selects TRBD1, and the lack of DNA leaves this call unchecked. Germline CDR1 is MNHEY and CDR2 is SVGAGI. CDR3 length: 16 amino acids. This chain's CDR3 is CTSSYSAGSSTDTQYF.

CDR3 protein: CASSLDPGTAYGYTF. The chain employs TRBV5-1 and TRBJ1-2; without DNA, the TCRdb call of TRBD1 cannot be checked. The germline V gene encodes CDR1 SGHRS and CDR2 YFSETQ. CDR3 size: 15 residues.

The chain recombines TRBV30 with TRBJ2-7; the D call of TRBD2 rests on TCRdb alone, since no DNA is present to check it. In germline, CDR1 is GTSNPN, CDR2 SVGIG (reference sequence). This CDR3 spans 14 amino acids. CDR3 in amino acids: CAWSVRLAGVEQYF. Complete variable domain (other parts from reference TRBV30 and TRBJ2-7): SQTIHQWPATLVQPVGSPLSLECTVEGTSNPNLYWYRQAAGRGLQLLFYSVGIGQISSEVPQNLSASRPQDRQFILSSKKLLLSDSGFYLCAWSVRLAGVEQYFGPGTRLTVT.

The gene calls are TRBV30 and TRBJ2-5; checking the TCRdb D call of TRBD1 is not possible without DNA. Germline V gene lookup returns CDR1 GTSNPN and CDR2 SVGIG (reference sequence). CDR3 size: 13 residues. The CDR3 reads CAWSRDREETQYF.

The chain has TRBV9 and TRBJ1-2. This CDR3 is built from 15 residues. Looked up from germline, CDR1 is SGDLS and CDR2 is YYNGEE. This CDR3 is CASSGLQATNYGYTF.

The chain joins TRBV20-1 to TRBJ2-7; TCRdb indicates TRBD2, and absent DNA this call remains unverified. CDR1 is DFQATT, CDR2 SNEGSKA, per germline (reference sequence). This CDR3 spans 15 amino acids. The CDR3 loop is CSAREASGGAKEQYF.

The CDR3 protein is CATSTGLASRFF. J is TRBJ2-1 and V is TRBV15; TCRdb's D gene call, TRBD2, goes unchecked for lack of DNA. Looked up from germline, CDR1 is LNHNV and CDR2 is YYDKDF (reference sequence). The CDR3 contains 12 residues.

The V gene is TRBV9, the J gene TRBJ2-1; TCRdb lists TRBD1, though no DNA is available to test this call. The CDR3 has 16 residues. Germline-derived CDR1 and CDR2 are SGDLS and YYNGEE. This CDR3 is CASSPDRAQFYNEQFF.